This T cell receptor (beta chain) was obtained from a study of T cells after yellow fever vaccination. Study context: Any fraction with a low cell number was prepared using SMART-Seq v4 Ultra Low Input. Whole-study findings and limits: Clonotypes found in both CD4 and CD8 compartments made up a small share. Most clones from primary vaccination resurfaced after the booster (nearly 97% CD4, around 90% CD8).

Germline V CDR1 and CDR2: MNHEY, SMNVEV (reference sequence). V shed 2 bases, J shed 4 bases, and the junction held 11 bases outside the gene matches. This CDR3 is built from 17 residues. Conversion of TCR transcripts into cDNA relied on 5'RACE template switching, which added a universal primer site and UMIs. TCRdb independently ran MiXCR on the 5' RACE reads; one entry per CDR3 protein. The sample records some 560,000 distinct CDR3 sequences, about a sixth being singletons. This clonotype was counted a few times. Its specificity is not known. The rearrangement uses TRBV27 and TRBJ2-3; 8 bases fit TRBD2. Sequencing was performed on PBMCs, taken 5 days after the first yellow fever vaccination. The sequence derives from a man aged 18 to 30 who received the YFV17D yellow fever vaccine. The CDR3 here is CASSLVLGRGGADTQYF. CDR3 DNA sequence: TGTGCCAGCAGTTTAGTTTTGGGACGGGGGGGCGCAGATACGCAGTATTTT.